These 26 T cell receptor beta chains share one sample of origin, sequenced in a study of blood T cell repertoires in COVID-19. The assay was immunoSEQ multiplex PCR, and TCRdb's table has in-frame clones only and misses some. The table has under 300,000 clones, 85% to 95% seen once. The sequenced material came from PBMCs or T cells enriched from blood (not recorded which). These receptors were obtained from a woman under 30 who had recovered from COVID-19.

This chain connects TRBV4-2 to TRBJ2-7; TRBD1 aligns across 8 bases. J gave up 2 bases and V 0 bases, and 6 bases lay outside the gene matches. This CDR3 contains 16 residues. Germline V gene data show CDR1 as LGHNA and CDR2 as YNFKEQ. The CDR3 loop is CASSQDRAGGAYEQYF. DNA for the CDR3: TGTGCCAGCAGCCAAGATAGGGCAGGGGGCGCCTACGAGCAGTACTTC.

This clone was seen only once. The chain combines TRBV9 with TRBJ2-7; no clear D gene. Trimming stripped 0 bases from V and 0 bases from J, with 10 bases between. The length of the CDR3 is 15 residues. Germline-derived CDR1 and CDR2 are SGDLS and YYNGEE. The CDR3 DNA sequence: TGTGCCAGCAGCGTAGACGCGGCCCGCTCCTACGAGCAGTACTTC. The encoded protein is CASSVDAARSYEQYF.

The table lists this clone with a count of one. The rearrangement uses TRBV5-6 and TRBJ2-7; TRBD1 is a possible D gene (6 bases). V lost 3 bases to trimming and J lost 1 base, with 17 bases between them. CDR1 and CDR2 (germline): SGHDT, YYEEEE. The CDR3 is 16 amino acids. CDR3 residues: CASSSTYRVGSYEQYF. DNA for the CDR3: TGTGCCAGCAGCTCAACTTACAGGGTAGGTTCCTACGAGCAGTACTTC.

The chain recombines TRBV29-1 with TRBJ2-2; D remains ambiguous. There are 14 residues in the CDR3. V lost 4 bases and J lost 4, with 13 bases in between. Germline CDR1 SQVTM, CDR2 ANQGSEA. This CDR3 is CSVVTLRGTGELFF. DNA of the CDR3: TGCAGCGTTGTAACCCTCCGCGGCACCGGGGAGCTGTTTTTT.

This clone was seen just once. This sequence joins TRBV5-1 and TRBJ2-6; 7 nucleotides agree with TRBD1. This CDR3 contains 15 residues. The V gene end was trimmed by 1 base and the J gene end by 2 bases; junction bases not matched to a gene: 0. Germline V lookup: CDR1 SGHRS, CDR2 YFSETQ. The chain's CDR3 is CASSLTGAGANVLTF. Written as DNA, the CDR3 is TGCGCCAGCAGCTTGACAGGGGCTGGGGCCAACGTCCTGACTTTC. Complete variable domain (other parts from reference TRBV5-1 and TRBJ2-6): KAGVTQTPRYLIKTRGQQVTLSCSPISGHRSVSWYQQTPGQGLQFLFEYFSETQRNKGNFPGRFSGRQFSNSRSEMNVSTLELGDSALYLCASSLTGAGANVLTFGAGSRLTVL.

The rearrangement links TRBV27 to TRBJ2-5, with D tentatively TRBD2 (6 bases). The germline gives CDR1 MNHEY, CDR2 SMNVEV (reference sequence). The CDR3 covers 16 residues. Trimming shortened V by 10 bases and J by 5 bases, and 26 bases separated the two germline ends. CDR3 in DNA: TGTGCCATCCAACCCCCCGCTGTGCGGGAATCTGAGACCCAGTACTTC. Translating it yields CAIQPPAVRESETQYF.

The DNA for the CDR3 is TGTGCCAGCAGCCAAGGGGGACAGGGTTATGGCTACACCTTC. It is translated as CASSQGGQGYGYTF. The chain links TRBV3-1 (or the pseudogene TRBV3-2) to TRBJ1-2, with 9 bases fitting TRBD1. V was pared by 1 base and J by 5 bases, with 2 bases of the junction left unmatched. CDR3 size: 14 residues. Germline values: CDR1 LGHDT, CDR2 YNNKEL (reference sequence).

The chain employs TRBV24-1 and TRBJ1-2; 7 bases agree with TRBD1. CDR3 size: 14 residues. The V gene's germline CDR1 is KGHDR and CDR2 SFDVKD. Trimming removed 1 base from V and 5 bases from J; junction bases left unmatched: 3. The CDR3 DNA reads TGTGCCACCAGTGATTTCGGGACAGCGTATGGCTACACCTTC. This encodes CATSDFGTAYGYTF.

This chain connects TRBV5-1 to TRBJ1-4; TRBD1 matches 10 bases. Trimming at V came to 4 bases and at J to 1 base, leaving 4 bases not matched to a gene. CDR1 is SGHRS, CDR2 YFSETQ, per germline. This CDR3 region has 16 residues. CDR3 region: CASSPGTGVTNEKLFF. DNA for the CDR3: TGCGCCAGCAGCCCCGGGACAGGGGTAACTAATGAAAAACTGTTTTTT.

This chain's CDR3 is CASSLYRDRDTDTQYF. The CDR3 nucleotides read TGTGCCAGCAGCCTATATCGGGACAGGGACACAGATACGCAGTATTTT. The chain links TRBV11-2 to TRBJ2-3, with 9 bases lining up with TRBD1. Losses at the gene ends were 5 bases for V and 2 bases for J; bases not matched to a gene: 8. The CDR3 length is 16 residues. Germline assignment: CDR1 SGHAT and CDR2 FQNNGV.

This chain links TRBV2 with TRBJ2-1; 7 bases line up with TRBD2. Germline V CDR1 and CDR2: SNHLY, FYNNEI. The CDR3 spans 13 residues. With 7 bases clipped from V and 10 bases from J, the junction kept 10 bases outside the gene matches. The CDR3 spells CASKVAGLVEQFF. CDR3 bases: TGTGCCAGCAAGGTAGCGGGCTTGGTCGAGCAGTTCTTC.

This chain uses TRBV18 with TRBJ1-5; a possible D gene is TRBD1 (6 bases). V lost 2 bases, J lost 4 bases, and 9 bases lay in between. The CDR3 extends over 14 amino acids. In germline, CDR1 is KGHSH, CDR2 LQKENI. Here the CDR3 DNA reads TGTGCCAGCTCACCATTGGACAGAAATCAGCCCCAGCATTTT. It yields the protein CASSPLDRNQPQHF.

The gene calls are TRBV3-1 (or the pseudogene TRBV3-2) and TRBJ1-3; TRBD1 matches 9 bases. The V segment lost 0 bases and the J segment 1 base; nucleotides outside the gene matches: 13. The CDR3 spans 20 residues. Germline V lookup: CDR1 LGHDT, CDR2 YNNKEL (reference sequence). The CDR3 spells CASSQDSPRDRVTSGNTIYF. The DNA for the CDR3 is TGTGCCAGCAGCCAAGATTCACCCAGGGACAGGGTGACTTCTGGAAACACCATATATTTT.

The chain has TRBV5-4 and TRBJ2-7; the match to TRBD2 covers 11 bases. After removal of 2 bases from V and 5 bases from J, the junction contained 6 bases not matched to a gene. This CDR3 is built from 15 residues. CDR1 is SGHNT, CDR2 YYREEE, per germline (reference sequence). CDR3 sequence: CASSLFLAGGNEQYF. The CDR3 coding sequence is TGTGCCAGCAGCTTATTTTTAGCGGGAGGGAACGAGCAGTACTTC.

This clone was counted a single time. This rearrangement joins TRBV5-4 to TRBJ1-1; TRBD1 is a possible D gene (6 bases). The CDR3 contains 16 residues. The germline CDR1 and CDR2 sequences are SGHNT and YYREEE (reference sequence). The V and J ends lost 4 bases and 2 bases respectively, with 18 bases between them. CDR3 protein: CASSGGSRTSNTEAFF. DNA for the CDR3: TGTGCCAGCAGCGGGGGCTCTCGGACATCTAACACTGAAGCTTTCTTT. Full variable domain (missing parts from reference TRBV5-4 and TRBJ1-1): ETGVTQSPTHLIKTRGQQVTLRCSSQSGHNTVSWYQQALGQGPQFIFQYYREEENGRGNFPPRFSGLQFPNYSSELNVNALELDDSALYLCASSGGSRTSNTEAFFGQGTRLTVV.

This clone was observed once. The rearrangement links TRBV19 to TRBJ1-2, with D perhaps matching TRBD1 (5 bases). V dropped 3 bases and J dropped 7 bases, with 6 bases sitting between them. This CDR3 spans 11 amino acids. The germline V gene has CDR1 LNHDA and CDR2 SQIVND (reference sequence). The DNA of the CDR3 is TGTGCCAGTAGTATGACAGCTGGCTACACCTTC. Amino acid sequence: CASSMTAGYTF. Supplemented by reference TRBV19 and TRBJ1-2, the full variable domain reads DGGITQSPKYLFRKEGQNVTLSCEQNLNHDAMYWYRQDPGQGLRLIYYSQIVNDFQKGDIAEGYSVSREKKESFPLTVTSAQKNPTAFYLCASSMTAGYTFGSGTRLTVV.

Here the CDR3 reads CASRGPFSGTGRSGSGNTIYF. As DNA, the CDR3 is TGTGCCAGTAGAGGACCTTTCTCCGGGACAGGGCGATCGGGCTCTGGAAACACCATATATTTT. This chain links TRBV19 with TRBJ1-3; 9 nucleotides match TRBD1. This CDR3 spans 21 amino acids. The germline gives CDR1 LNHDA, CDR2 SQIVND (reference sequence). The V gene end was trimmed by 6 bases and the J gene end by 0 bases; junction bases not matched to a gene: 21.

The genes are TRBV2 and TRBJ1-1; the D is unclear. Germline lookup yields CDR1 SNHLY and CDR2 FYNNEI. The ends were cut back, 7 bases at V and 0 bases at J, with 9 bases in the middle. The CDR3 totals 13 residues. CDR3 amino acids: CASILVVNTEAFF. The CDR3 DNA reads as TGTGCCAGCATACTAGTGGTGAACACTGAAGCTTTCTTT.

This clone occurred once. V gene TRBV5-1 combines with J gene TRBJ2-1; 8 bases are shared with TRBD2. The germline CDR1 and CDR2 sequences are SGHRS and YFSETQ. Trimming took 0 bases from V and 8 from J; bases not matched to a gene: 13. This CDR3 is 17 amino acids long. CDR3 sequence: CASSLESGGELGDEQFF. DNA for the CDR3: TGCGCCAGCAGCTTGGAAAGCGGGGGTGAGTTAGGGGATGAGCAGTTCTTC.

This chain uses TRBV27 with TRBJ1-2; TRBD1 is a possible D gene (5 bases). Germline values: CDR1 MNHEY, CDR2 SMNVEV (reference sequence). The CDR3 sequence is 14 residues long. With 5 bases removed from V and 1 base from J, the gap between germline ends came to 11 bases. The CDR3, as DNA: TGTGCCAGCAGTCTTGGACATGGTAACTATGGCTACACCTTC. This sequence encodes CASSLGHGNYGYTF.

The chain couples TRBV28 to TRBJ1-5, with D tentatively TRBD1 (5 bases). CDR3 length: 17 residues. Trimming pared 3 bases from V and 0 bases from J, leaving 15 bases between. The germline CDR1 and CDR2 sequences are MDHEN and SYDVKM. CDR3 nucleotides: TGTGCCAGCAGTTTCGGCAGGTTAAGGGGTAGCAATCAGCCCCAGCATTTT. Translation gives CASSFGRLRGSNQPQHF.

The chain joins TRBV7-9 to TRBJ1-1; D is undetermined. CDR3 size: 13 residues. The germline gives CDR1 SEHNR, CDR2 FQNEAQ (reference sequence). Deletions cut 5 bases from V and 2 bases from J, with 9 bases between. The CDR3 sequence: CASSPSGNTEAFF. In DNA form, the CDR3 reads TGTGCCAGCAGCCCCAGCGGTAACACTGAAGCTTTCTTT.

The chain couples TRBV29-1 to TRBJ1-1; D gene uncertain. This CDR3 region has 10 residues. From germline, CDR1 is SQVTM and CDR2 ANQGSEA. The ends were cut back, 6 bases at V and 4 bases at J, with 6 bases in the middle. CDR3 DNA: TGCAGCGTCGTCAGCACTGAAGCTTTCTTT. Residues: CSVVSTEAFF.

This clone is labeled medium-sized. This sample also contains other DNA sequences that code for the same CDR3. The rearrangement joins TRBV6-1 to TRBJ2-5; TRBD2 matches at 12 bases. CDR1 and CDR2 (germline): MNHNS, SASEGT. The CDR3 loop spans 15 amino acids. V shed 2 bases and J 2 bases; nucleotides not matched to a gene: 0. The CDR3 loop reads CASSELAGGQETQYF. CDR3 DNA sequence: TGTGCCAGCAGTGAACTAGCGGGGGGGCAAGAGACCCAGTACTTC.

The chain recombines TRBV5-6 with TRBJ1-2; D is ambiguous. The CDR3 covers 12 residues. The germline CDR1 and CDR2 sequences are SGHDT and YYEEEE. Trimming took off 2 bases at V and 8 bases at J, with 10 bases between the two ends. In DNA, the CDR3 is TGTGCCAGCAGCTTCTCCGGGGAAGGCTACACCTTC. Translating gives CASSFSGEGYTF. The complete variable domain, with remaining parts taken from reference TRBV5-6 and TRBJ1-2, reads DAGVTQSPTHLIKTRGQQVTLRCSPKSGHDTVSWYQQALGQGPQFIFQYYEEEERQRGNFPDRFSGHQFPNYSSELNVNALLLGDSALYLCASSFSGEGYTFGSGTRLTVV.

DNA for the CDR3: TGTGCCAGCAGTACCGAGTTTCGGGAGACTGAAGCTTTCTTT. Amino acids: CASSTEFRETEAFF. The rearrangement links TRBV6-5 to TRBJ1-1, with unresolved D. Germline V lookup: CDR1 MNHEY, CDR2 SVGAGI. Trimming removed 5 bases from V and 5 bases from J, with 15 bases in between. This CDR3 has 14 amino acids.